This TCR beta chain was identified during a study of blood T cell repertoires in COVID-19. The wider study: The United States, Italy and Spain provided the acute and convalescent COVID-19 samples. The analysed material was cDNA or gDNA that came from T cells, B-cell-depleted T cells, or PBMCs.

With 3 bases removed from V and 2 bases from J, the gap between germline ends came to 11 bases. The CDR3 runs 14 residues. Germline CDR1 and CDR2: SNHLY and FYNNEI. Authors' methods: Reference gene primer amplification yielded estimated nucleated cell counts. The method was immunoSEQ multiplex PCR; TCRdb's version includes in-frame clones alone and lacks a portion of them. The V and J calls and the clone size are those of that table, but D and trimming were determined from the DNA. The sample holds tens of thousands of clones, 80% to 85% seen once. The sequencing input was peripheral blood. This sequence was found in a man aged 50 to 60 with acute or convalescent COVID-19. This chain uses TRBV2 with TRBJ2-7, with D perhaps matching TRBD1 (5 bases). The CDR3 loop is CASSDRLGAYEQYF. DNA for the CDR3: TGTGCCAGCAGTGATAGGCTAGGGGCCTACGAGCAGTACTTC.